The subject of this entry is one TCR beta chain. Its antigen is not known. Measured with immunoSEQ multiplex PCR; TCRdb has only the in-frame clones, and not every one. The sample includes roughly 130,000 clones, about 86% of them seen just once. This sample is drawn from a study of T cell responses to AZD1222 COVID-19 vaccine. Study in general: Second-dose intervals near 4 or 12 weeks were combined.

Study-level results: There were repertoire samples only from the period after the peak T cell response.

Per the germline V gene, CDR1 is SGHTA and CDR2 is FQGNSA. This CDR3 has 14 residues. Trimming removed 1 base from V and 2 bases from J, with 7 bases in between. The rearrangement joins TRBV7-2 to TRBJ2-3; D is ambiguous. The clonotype originates from an adult in good health. Source: peripheral blood, taken on day 0 of AZD1222 vaccination. The chain's CDR3 is CASSLDWVTDTQYF. The CDR3 DNA reads as TGTGCCAGCAGCTTAGATTGGGTCACAGATACGCAGTATTTT.